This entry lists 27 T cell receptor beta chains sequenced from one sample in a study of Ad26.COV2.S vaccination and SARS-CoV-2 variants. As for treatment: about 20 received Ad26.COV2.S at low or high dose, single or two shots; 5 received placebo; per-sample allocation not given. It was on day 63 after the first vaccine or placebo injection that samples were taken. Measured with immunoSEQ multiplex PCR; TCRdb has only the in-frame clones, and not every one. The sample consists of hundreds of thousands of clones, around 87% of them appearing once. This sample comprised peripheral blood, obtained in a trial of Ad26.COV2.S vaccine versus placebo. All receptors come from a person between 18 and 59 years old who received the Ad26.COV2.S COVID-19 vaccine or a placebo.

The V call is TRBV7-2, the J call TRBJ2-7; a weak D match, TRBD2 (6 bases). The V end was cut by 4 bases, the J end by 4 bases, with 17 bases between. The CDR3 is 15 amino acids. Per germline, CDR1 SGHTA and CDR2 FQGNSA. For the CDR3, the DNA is TGTGCCAGCAGCTCCCTGGCGGGGCGCTCTTACGAGCAGTACTTC. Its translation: CASSSLAGRSYEQYF.

CDR3 region: CASSLDIFPNEKLFF. CDR3 coding DNA: TGCGCCAGCAGCTTGGACATTTTCCCTAATGAAAAACTGTTTTTT. The V and J genes are TRBV5-1 and TRBJ1-4; D not resolved. Germline V CDR1 and CDR2: SGHRS, YFSETQ. The CDR3 has 15 residues. The V end lost 0 bases, the J end lost 3 bases, and 9 bases lay between the germline ends. Complete variable domain (other parts from reference TRBV5-1 and TRBJ1-4): KAGVTQTPRYLIKTRGQQVTLSCSPISGHRSVSWYQQTPGQGLQFLFEYFSETQRNKGNFPGRFSGRQFSNSRSEMNVSTLELGDSALYLCASSLDIFPNEKLFFGSGTQLSVL.

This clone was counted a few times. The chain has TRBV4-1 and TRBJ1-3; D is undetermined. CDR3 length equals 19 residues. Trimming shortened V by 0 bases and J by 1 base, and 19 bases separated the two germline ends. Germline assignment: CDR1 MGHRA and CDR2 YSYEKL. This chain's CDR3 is CASSQDRLGILGSGNTIYF. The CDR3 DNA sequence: TGCGCCAGCAGCCAAGATAGGTTAGGTATCCTCGGATCTGGAAACACCATATATTTT.

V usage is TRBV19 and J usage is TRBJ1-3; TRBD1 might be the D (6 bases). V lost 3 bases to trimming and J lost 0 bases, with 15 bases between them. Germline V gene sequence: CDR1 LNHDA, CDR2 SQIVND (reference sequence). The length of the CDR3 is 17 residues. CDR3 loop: CASSMGETGSSGNTIYF. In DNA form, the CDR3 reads TGTGCCAGTAGTATGGGGGAGACAGGTAGCTCTGGAAACACCATATATTTT.

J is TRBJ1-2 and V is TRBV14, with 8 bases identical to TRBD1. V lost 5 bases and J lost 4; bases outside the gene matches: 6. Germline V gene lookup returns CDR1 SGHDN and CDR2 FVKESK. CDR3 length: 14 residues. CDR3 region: CASSIRQGSYGYTF. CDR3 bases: TGTGCCAGCAGCATCAGACAGGGGAGCTATGGCTACACCTTC. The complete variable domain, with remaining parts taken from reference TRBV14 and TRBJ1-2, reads EAGVTQFPSHSVIEKGQTVTLRCDPISGHDNLYWYRRVMGKEIKFLLHFVKESKQDESGMPNNRFLAERTGGTYSTLKVQPAELEDSGVYFCASSIRQGSYGYTFGSGTRLTVV.

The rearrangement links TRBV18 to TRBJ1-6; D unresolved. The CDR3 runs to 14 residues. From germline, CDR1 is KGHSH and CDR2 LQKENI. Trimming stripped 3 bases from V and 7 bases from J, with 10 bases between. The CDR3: CASSPTLGNSPLHF. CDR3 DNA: TGTGCCAGCTCACCCACGCTTGGGAATTCACCCCTCCACTTT.

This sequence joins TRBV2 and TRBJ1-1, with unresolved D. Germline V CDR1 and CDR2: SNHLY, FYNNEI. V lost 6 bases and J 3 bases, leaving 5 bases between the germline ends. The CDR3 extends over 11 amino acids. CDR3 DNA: TGTGCCAGCAGAAAGTACACTGAAGCTTTCTTT. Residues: CASRKYTEAFF.

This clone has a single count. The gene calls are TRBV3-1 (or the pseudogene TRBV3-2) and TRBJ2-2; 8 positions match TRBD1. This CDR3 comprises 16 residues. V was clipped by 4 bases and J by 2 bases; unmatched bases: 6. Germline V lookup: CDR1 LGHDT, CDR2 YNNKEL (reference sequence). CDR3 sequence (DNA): TGTGCCAGCAGCCCTGGGACAGGCCAAAACACCGGGGAGCTGTTTTTT. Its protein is CASSPGTGQNTGELFF.

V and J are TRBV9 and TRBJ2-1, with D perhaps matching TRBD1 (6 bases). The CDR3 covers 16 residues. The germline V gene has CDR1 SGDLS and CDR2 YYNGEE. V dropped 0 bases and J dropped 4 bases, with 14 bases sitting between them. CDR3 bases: TGTGCCAGCAGCGTAGTTCCAGGGGCCCCTTACAATGAGCAGTTCTTC. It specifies CASSVVPGAPYNEQFF.

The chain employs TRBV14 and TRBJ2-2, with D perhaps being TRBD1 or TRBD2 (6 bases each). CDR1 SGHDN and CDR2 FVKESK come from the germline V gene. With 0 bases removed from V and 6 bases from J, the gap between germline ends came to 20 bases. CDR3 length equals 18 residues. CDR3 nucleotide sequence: TGTGCCAGCAGCCAAGAAAGGTTAAGTCAGGGGAGGCCCGGGGAGCTGTTTTTT. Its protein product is CASSQERLSQGRPGELFF.

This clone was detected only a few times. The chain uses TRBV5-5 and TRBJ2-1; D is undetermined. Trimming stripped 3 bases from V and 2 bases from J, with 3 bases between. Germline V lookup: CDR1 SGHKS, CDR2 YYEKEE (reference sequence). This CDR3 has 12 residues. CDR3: CASSSPYNEQFF. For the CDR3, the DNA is TGTGCCAGCAGCTCGCCCTACAATGAGCAGTTCTTC.

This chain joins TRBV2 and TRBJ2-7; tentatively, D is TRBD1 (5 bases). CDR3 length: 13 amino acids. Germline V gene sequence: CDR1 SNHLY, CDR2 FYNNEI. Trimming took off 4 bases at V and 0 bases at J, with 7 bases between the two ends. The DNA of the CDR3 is TGTGCCAGCAGTGTCAGGGCCTCCTACGAGCAGTACTTC. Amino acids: CASSVRASYEQYF.

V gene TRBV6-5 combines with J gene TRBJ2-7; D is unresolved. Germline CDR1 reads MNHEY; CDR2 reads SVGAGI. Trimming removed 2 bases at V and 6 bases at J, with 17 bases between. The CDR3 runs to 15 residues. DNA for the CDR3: TGTGCCAGCAGTTACAATCGGGCAGATCTGGGCGAGCAGTACTTC. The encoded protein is CASSYNRADLGEQYF.

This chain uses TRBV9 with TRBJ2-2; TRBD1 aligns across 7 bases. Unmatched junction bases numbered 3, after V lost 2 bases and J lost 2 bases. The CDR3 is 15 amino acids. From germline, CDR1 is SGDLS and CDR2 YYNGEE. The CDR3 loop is CASSVRDSNTGELFF. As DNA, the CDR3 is TGTGCCAGCAGCGTCCGGGACAGCAACACCGGGGAGCTGTTTTTT. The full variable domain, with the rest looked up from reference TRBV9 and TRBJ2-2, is DSGVTQTPKHLITATGQRVTLRCSPRSGDLSVYWYQQSLDQGLQFLIQYYNGEERAKGNILERFSAQQFPDLHSELNLSSLELGDSALYFCASSVRDSNTGELFFGEGSRLTVL.

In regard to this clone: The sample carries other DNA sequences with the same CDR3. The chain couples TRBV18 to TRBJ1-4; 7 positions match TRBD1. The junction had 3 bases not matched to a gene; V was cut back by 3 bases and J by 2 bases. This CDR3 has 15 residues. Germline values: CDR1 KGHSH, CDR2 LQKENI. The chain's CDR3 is CASSPSGGTNEKLFF. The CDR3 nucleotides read TGTGCCAGCTCACCTTCAGGGGGGACTAATGAAAAACTGTTTTTT. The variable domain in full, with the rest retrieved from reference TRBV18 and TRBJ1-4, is NAGVMQNPRHLVRRRGQEARLRCSPMKGHSHVYWYRQLPEEGLKFMVYLQKENIIDESGMPKERFSAEFPKEGPSILRIQQVVRGDSAAYFCASSPSGGTNEKLFFGSGTQLSVL.

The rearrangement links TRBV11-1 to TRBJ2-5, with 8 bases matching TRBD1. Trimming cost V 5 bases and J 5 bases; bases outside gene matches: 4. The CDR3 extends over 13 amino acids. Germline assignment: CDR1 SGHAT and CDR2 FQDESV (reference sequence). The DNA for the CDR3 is TGTGCCAGCAGCCCAGGGGGCGGGGAGACCCAGTACTTC. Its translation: CASSPGGGETQYF.

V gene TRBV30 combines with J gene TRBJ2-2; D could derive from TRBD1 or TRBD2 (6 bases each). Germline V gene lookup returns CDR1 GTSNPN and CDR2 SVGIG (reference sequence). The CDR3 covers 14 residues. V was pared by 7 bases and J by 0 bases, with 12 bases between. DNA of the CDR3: TGTGCCTCTAAGGAGGGGGCGAACACCGGGGAGCTGTTTTTT. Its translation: CASKEGANTGELFF.

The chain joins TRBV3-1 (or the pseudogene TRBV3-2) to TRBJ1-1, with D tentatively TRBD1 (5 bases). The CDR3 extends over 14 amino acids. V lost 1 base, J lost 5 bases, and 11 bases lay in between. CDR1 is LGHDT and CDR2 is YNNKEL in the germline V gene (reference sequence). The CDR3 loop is CASSQVGGSTEAFF. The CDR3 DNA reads TGTGCCAGCAGCCAAGTTGGGGGTTCGACTGAAGCTTTCTTT.

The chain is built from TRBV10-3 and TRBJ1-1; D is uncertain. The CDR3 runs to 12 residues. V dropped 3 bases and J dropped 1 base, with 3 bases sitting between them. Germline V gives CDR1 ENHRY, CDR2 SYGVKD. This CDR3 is CAISDGNTEAFF. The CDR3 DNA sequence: TGTGCCATCAGTGATGGGAACACTGAAGCTTTCTTT.

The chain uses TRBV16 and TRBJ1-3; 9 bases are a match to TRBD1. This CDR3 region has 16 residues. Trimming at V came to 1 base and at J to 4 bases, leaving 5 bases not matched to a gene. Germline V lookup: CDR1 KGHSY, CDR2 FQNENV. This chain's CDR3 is CASSQYRGQSGNTIYF. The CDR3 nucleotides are TGTGCCAGCAGCCAATACAGGGGGCAATCCGGAAACACCATATATTTT.

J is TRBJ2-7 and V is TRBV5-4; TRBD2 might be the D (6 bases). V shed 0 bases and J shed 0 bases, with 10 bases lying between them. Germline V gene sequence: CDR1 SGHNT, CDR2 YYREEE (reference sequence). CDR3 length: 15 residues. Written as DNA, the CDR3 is TGTGCCAGCAGCTTGGGGGGGGTTATCTCCTACGAGCAGTACTTC. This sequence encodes CASSLGGVISYEQYF.

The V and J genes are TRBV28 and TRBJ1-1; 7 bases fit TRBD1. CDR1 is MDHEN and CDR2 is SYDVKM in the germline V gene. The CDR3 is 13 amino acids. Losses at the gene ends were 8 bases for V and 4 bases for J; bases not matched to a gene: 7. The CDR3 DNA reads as TGTGCCAGCTTGAGACAGGGTGTCACTGAAGCTTTCTTT. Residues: CASLRQGVTEAFF.

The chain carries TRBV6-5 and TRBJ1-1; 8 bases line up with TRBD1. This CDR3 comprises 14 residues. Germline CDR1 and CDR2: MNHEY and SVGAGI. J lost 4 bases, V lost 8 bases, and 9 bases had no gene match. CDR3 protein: CASGPDRVVTEAFF. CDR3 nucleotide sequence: TGTGCCAGCGGACCGGACAGGGTTGTCACTGAAGCTTTCTTT.

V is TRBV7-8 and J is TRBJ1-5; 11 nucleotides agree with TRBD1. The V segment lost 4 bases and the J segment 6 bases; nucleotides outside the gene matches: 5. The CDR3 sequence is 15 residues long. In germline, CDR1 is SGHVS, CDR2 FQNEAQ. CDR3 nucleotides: TGTGCCAGCAGCTCGGACAGGGGGCTGGGTCAGCCCCAGCATTTT. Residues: CASSSDRGLGQPQHF.

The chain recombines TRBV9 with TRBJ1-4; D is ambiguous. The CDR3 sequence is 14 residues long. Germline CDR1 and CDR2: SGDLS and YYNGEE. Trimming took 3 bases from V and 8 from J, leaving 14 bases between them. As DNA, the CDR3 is TGTGCCAGCAGCGCCACGTCCCAGGAGGAAAAACTGTTTTTT. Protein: CASSATSQEEKLFF. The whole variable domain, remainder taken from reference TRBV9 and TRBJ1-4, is DSGVTQTPKHLITATGQRVTLRCSPRSGDLSVYWYQQSLDQGLQFLIQYYNGEERAKGNILERFSAQQFPDLHSELNLSSLELGDSALYFCASSATSQEEKLFFGSGTQLSVL.

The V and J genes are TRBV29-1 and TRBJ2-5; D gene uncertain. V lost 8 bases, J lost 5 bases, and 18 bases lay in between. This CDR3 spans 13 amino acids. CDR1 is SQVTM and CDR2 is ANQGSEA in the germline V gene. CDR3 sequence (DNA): TGCAGCTTCCGTCCGGCGGCTCGGGAGACCCAGTACTTC. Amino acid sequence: CSFRPAARETQYF. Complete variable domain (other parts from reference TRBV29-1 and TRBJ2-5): SAVISQKPSRDICQRGTSLTIQCQVDSQVTMMFWYRQQPGQSLTLIATANQGSEATYESGFVIDKFPISRPNLTFSTLTVSNMSPEDSSIYLCSFRPAARETQYFGPGTRLLVL.

CDR3 in amino acids: CASSPVTGPYGYTF. CDR3 nucleotide sequence: TGTGCCAGCAGCCCCGTGACAGGGCCTTATGGCTACACCTTC. The chain combines TRBV14 with TRBJ1-2, with 7 bases identical to TRBD1. The V segment lost 4 bases and the J segment 5 bases; nucleotides outside the gene matches: 7. The germline gives CDR1 SGHDN, CDR2 FVKESK. The CDR3 contains 14 residues.